Detailed here is one TCR beta chain. Antigen: not known. The data stem from a study of T-cell memory formation after mild COVID-19. Study-level points and caveats: Pre-infection memory held some responding clones, suggesting pre-existing cross-reactive T cells responded. Day 15 to 85 contractors were CD4/CD8 balanced; later expanders leaned CD4+.

5'RACE primed at constant segments yielded TCR alpha and TCR beta cDNA libraries bearing sample barcodes and UMIs. TCRdb recomputed calls from the 5' RACE reads with MiXCR, one row per CDR3 protein. The table records approximately 240,000 distinct CDR3 sequences, roughly 17% of them present only once. Germline CDR1 and CDR2: SGDLS and YYNGEE. The length of the CDR3 is 16 residues. The ends were cut back, 2 bases at V and 2 bases at J, with 14 bases in the middle. Sequenced sample: PBMCs or a T cell subset sorted from them (not recorded which). The clonotype originates from a man between 18 and 35 years old who had mild COVID-19 (a few samples of this study predate the infection). Cell type and time point are not known. The J gene is TRBJ2-1, the V gene TRBV9; D is perhaps TRBD1 (6 bases). CDR3 DNA sequence: TGTGCCAGCAGCGTTGGTGGGCAGGGGACCTACAATGAGCAGTTCTTC. It encodes CASSVGGQGTYNEQFF.